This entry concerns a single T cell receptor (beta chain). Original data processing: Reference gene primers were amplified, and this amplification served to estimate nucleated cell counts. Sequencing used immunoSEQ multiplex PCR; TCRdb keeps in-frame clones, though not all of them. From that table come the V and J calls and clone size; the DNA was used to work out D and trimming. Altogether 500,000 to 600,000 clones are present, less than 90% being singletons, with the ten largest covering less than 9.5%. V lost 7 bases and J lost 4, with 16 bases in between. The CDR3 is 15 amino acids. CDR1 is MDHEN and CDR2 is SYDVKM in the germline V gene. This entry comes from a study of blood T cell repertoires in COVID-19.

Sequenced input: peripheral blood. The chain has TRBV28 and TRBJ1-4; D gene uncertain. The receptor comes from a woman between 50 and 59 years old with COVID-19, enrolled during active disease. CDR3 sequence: CASKEVWTNNEKLFF. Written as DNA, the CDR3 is TGTGCCAGCAAGGAGGTATGGACCAATAATGAAAAACTGTTTTTT.